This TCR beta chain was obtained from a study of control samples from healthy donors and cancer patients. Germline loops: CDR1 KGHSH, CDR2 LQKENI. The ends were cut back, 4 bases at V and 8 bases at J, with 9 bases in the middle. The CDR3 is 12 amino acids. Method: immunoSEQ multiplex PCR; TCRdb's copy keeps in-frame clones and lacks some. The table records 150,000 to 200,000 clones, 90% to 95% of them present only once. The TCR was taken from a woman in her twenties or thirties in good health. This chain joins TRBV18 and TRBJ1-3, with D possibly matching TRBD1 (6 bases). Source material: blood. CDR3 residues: CASSLQGHTIYF. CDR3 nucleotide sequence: TGTGCCAGCTCACTACAGGGACACACCATATATTTT. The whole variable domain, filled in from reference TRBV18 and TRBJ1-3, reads NAGVMQNPRHLVRRRGQEARLRCSPMKGHSHVYWYRQLPEEGLKFMVYLQKENIIDESGMPKERFSAEFPKEGPSILRIQQVVRGDSAAYFCASSLQGHTIYFGEGSWLTVV.